This T cell receptor beta chain stems from a study of CD8+CD57+ T cells in acquired aplastic anemia. The overall study: DNA from sorted CD4+ and CD8+ cells averaged around 3.2 ug.

Trimming removed 5 bases at V and 3 bases at J, with 23 bases between. Per the germline V gene, CDR1 is SEHNR and CDR2 is FQNEAQ (reference sequence). The CDR3 loop spans 17 amino acids. Genomic DNA was employed as the template in profiling TCR beta VDJ and CDR3. TCRdb re-analysed the reads in MiXCR, keeping a single row per CDR3 protein. This table has some 280,000 distinct CDR3 sequences, roughly three fifths appearing once. Sequences were obtained from sorted CD4+, CD8+, or CD8+CD57+ T cells (not recorded which) from PBMCs. The chain is built from TRBV7-9 and TRBJ2-7; D may be TRBD1 (9 bases). The source of this sequence is a human donor with severe aplastic anemia or a healthy control (not recorded which). DNA for the CDR3: TGTGCCAGCAGCGTGACAGGGGGGGTTAGCGGGATCTACGAGCAGTACTTC. This sequence encodes CASSVTGGVSGIYEQYF.